This TCR beta chain is drawn from a study of T cell repertoires in cytomegalovirus infection. About the study: Recently identified HLA-C-restricted and well-studied HLA-B-restricted CMV epitopes were used. The public TCR beta signatures pointed to both CMV infection and matching HLA type. Whole-study results and caveats: The response measured ex vivo was dominated by TCR beta clonotypes (HLA-C-restricted and CMV-specific). Cumulated frequencies of public TCR beta families served to identify carriers of CMV plus the relevant HLA.

One entry per CDR3 protein, called by TCRdb with MiXCR from the reads. The repertoire holds around 750,000 distinct CDR3 sequences, with about 33% as singletons. This CDR3 is built from 16 residues. V was cut by 5 bases and J by 1 base, with 15 bases left in between. From germline, CDR1 is SEHNR and CDR2 FQNEAQ (reference sequence). Regarding this clonotype: Its antigen remains unidentified.

Here the sequenced sample was cultured CD8+ T cells from PBMCs, taken from culture after CMV antigen stimulation. The origin of this receptor is a human donor in good health (CMV status not recorded). Some clones in this sample may be carry-over from other donors' samples. This chain joins TRBV7-9 and TRBJ2-1; D possibly matches TRBD1 or TRBD2 (6 bases each). For the CDR3, the DNA is TGTGCCAGCAGCCCCAGGGAAGGGGGGTCCTACAATGAGCAGTTCTTC. Amino acid sequence: CASSPREGGSYNEQFF. The variable domain in full, completed from reference TRBV7-9 and TRBJ2-1, reads DTGVSQNPRHKITKRGQNVTFRCDPISEHNRLYWYRQTLGQGPEFLTYFQNEAQLEKSRLLSDRFSAERPKGSFSTLEIQRTEQGDSAMYLCASSPREGGSYNEQFFGPGTRLTVL.